A selection of T cell receptor beta chains follows, all from one sample in a study of OX40 agonist ivuxolimab in advanced cancers. The repertoire was sequenced with immunoSEQ multiplex PCR; TCRdb's copy has only in-frame clones and lacks some. The sample has tens of thousands of clones; 87% are singletons. The specimen comprised CD4+ or CD8+ T cells sorted from blood, sampled in a trial of the OX40 agonist ivuxolimab. The receptors derive from an adult with an advanced solid tumor such as melanoma, head and neck, liver or kidney cancer. Both conserved end residues are part of each CDR3. Each record gives: D gene, clone size, J gene, V gene, CDR3 DNA, CDR3 protein. A D gene is named only where the DNA matches it firmly. Only some rows state a clone size, as once, few, many or a class for expanded clones.

>-|-|TRBJ1-1|TRBV5-4
TGTGCCAGCAGCTTGGGGGGCGCTTCGGCTGAAGCTTTCTTT
CASSLGGASAEAFF
>TRBD1|-|TRBJ2-7|TRBV28
TGTGCCAGCAGTTGGGGCCCCAGGACAGGGAGCGACGAGCAGTACTTC
CASSWGPRTGSDEQYF
>-|-|TRBJ1-5|TRBV19
TGTGCCAGTAGTATTCAGGGACTGCATCCTAATCAGCCCCAGCATTTT
CASSIQGLHPNQPQHF
>TRBD1|-|TRBJ1-3|TRBV9
TGTGCCAGCAGCGAGGAAGGGGGCCTTGGAAACACCATATATTTT
CASSEEGGLGNTIYF
>-|-|TRBJ2-7|TRBV30
TGTGCCTGGAGTGGGGGCTACGAGCAGTACTTC
CAWSGGYEQYF
>-|-|TRBJ1-5|TRBV19
TGTGCCAGTAGTCCAAGGACAAGTGGAGTTTCGAGCGGCAATCAGCCCCAGCATTTT
CASSPRTSGVSSGNQPQHF
>-|-|TRBJ1-3|TRBV9
TGTGCCAGCAGCGCCCAACCGGACGGCTCTGGAAACACCATATATTTT
CASSAQPDGSGNTIYF
>TRBD1|-|TRBJ1-6|TRBV6-1
TGTGCCAGCAGTGAAGCCCACCCGAAGGGGGCTAATAATTCACCCCTCCACTTT
CASSEAHPKGANNSPLHF
>TRBD1|-|TRBJ1-5|TRBV6-5
TGTGCCAGCAGCCGCGACAGGGGGCTTCAGCCCCAGCATTTT
CASSRDRGLQPQHF
>-|once|TRBJ2-2|TRBV5-1
TGCGCCAGCAGCTGGGGGTCCGGGGAGCTGTTTTTT
CASSWGSGELFF
>-|-|TRBJ1-1|TRBV28
TGTGCCAGCAGCGACAGTAGGCTTAGGGCTTTCTTT
CASSDSRLRAFF
>-|-|TRBJ2-7|TRBV20-1
TGCAGTGCTAGCCCTAGATCCGAGCAGTACTTC
CSASPRSEQYF
>-|once|TRBJ1-2|TRBV6-6
TGTGCCAGCACTCAAGGGGGGCTCACTACTAACTATGGCTACACCTTC
CASTQGGLTTNYGYTF
>-|-|TRBJ2-7|TRBV7-6
TGTGCCAGCAGCTTAGGAGGGGACGAGCAGTACTTC
CASSLGGDEQYF
>-|-|TRBJ1-1|TRBV28
TGTGCCAGCAGTTCTCACGGGGGGGCACGCACTGAAGCTTTCTTT
CASSSHGGARTEAFF
>-|-|TRBJ1-1|TRBV5-4
TGTGCCGGGCTCCTCAGGGGAGGCACTGAAGCTTTCTTT
CAGLLRGGTEAFF
>TRBD1|-|TRBJ1-3|TRBV5-1
TGCGCCAGCAGCTTGGAAGGGGGACAGGGCTCTGGAAACACCATATATTTT
CASSLEGGQGSGNTIYF
>TRBD1|-|TRBJ1-3|TRBV6-1
TGTGCCAGCAGTGAATATGGGCAGGGGGCGAGAAACACCATATATTTT
CASSEYGQGARNTIYF
>-|-|TRBJ2-1|TRBV28
TGTGCCAGCAGTTTCGAGGATGAGCAGTTCTTC
CASSFEDEQFF
>-|-|TRBJ1-1|TRBV4-3
TGCGCCAGCAGCCAAGATAGGCAGCTCCAAGCTTTCTTT
CASSQDRQLQAFF
>-|-|TRBJ1-1|TRBV7-6
TGTGCCAGCAGCTTATCCGGGAACACTGAAGCTTTCTTT
CASSLSGNTEAFF
>-|-|TRBJ1-2|TRBV10-3
TGTGCCATCAGTGAGTCGATTGGGGGGCCTAACTATGGCTACACCTTC
CAISESIGGPNYGYTF
>-|-|TRBJ2-2|TRBV30
TGTGCCTGGAGTCCTCTGGGACTCAACACCGGGGAGCTGTTTTTT
CAWSPLGLNTGELFF
>-|-|TRBJ2-2|TRBV18
TGTGCCAGCTCACCGGCAGACAGGAGAGAAACCGGGGAGCTGTTTTTT
CASSPADRRETGELFF
>-|-|TRBJ2-1|TRBV7-2
TGTGCCAGCAGCTTATTTCTAGCCTCAAACCGGAATGAGCAGTTCTTC
CASSLFLASNRNEQFF
>-|once|TRBJ2-6|TRBV19
TGTGCCAGTAACCCCTCTGGGGCCAACGTCCTGACTTTC
CASNPSGANVLTF
>-|-|TRBJ2-4|TRBV29-1
TGCAGCGTAAGAATAACGGGGGACATTCAGTACTTC
CSVRITGDIQYF
>TRBD1|-|TRBJ1-3|TRBV2
TGTGCCAGCAGCCGAGAGACAGGGATATCAAACACCATATATTTT
CASSRETGISNTIYF
>-|-|TRBJ1-2|TRBV7-9
TGTGCCAGCAGCCCTAGGGGGGTGGGCTACACCTTC
CASSPRGVGYTF
>TRBD2|-|TRBJ2-7|TRBV19
TGTGCCAGTAGTCCCCGGGAAGCGGGACTCTACGAGCAGTACTTC
CASSPREAGLYEQYF
>TRBD1|-|TRBJ2-1|TRBV6-6
TGTGCCAGCAGTATGGACAGGGAGGCCTACAATGAGCAGTTCTTC
CASSMDREAYNEQFF
>-|-|TRBJ1-3|TRBV6-5
TGTGCCAGCAGTTATAAAAACTTCGCCTCAGGAAACACCATATATTTT
CASSYKNFASGNTIYF
>-|-|TRBJ1-5|TRBV5-4
TGTGCCAGCAGCCAAGTAACTGTCCTAAAAAATCAGCCCCAGCATTTT
CASSQVTVLKNQPQHF
>-|-|TRBJ2-5|TRBV29-1
TGCAGCGTTGCGGGTTCCCGCCTGGAGACCCAGTACTTC
CSVAGSRLETQYF
>TRBD2|-|TRBJ2-1|TRBV11-2
TGTGCCAGCAGCTTTAGATGGGGCGAGCGGGGGGGCCGAGGCAATGAGCAGTTCTTC
CASSFRWGERGGRGNEQFF
>-|-|TRBJ1-2|TRBV5-5
TGTGCCAGCAGCCCTGCTTCCTATGGCTACACCTTC
CASSPASYGYTF
>-|-|TRBJ1-1|TRBV19
TGTGCCAGTAGTCCACGGACGGTGGGGAACACTGAAGCTTTCTTT
CASSPRTVGNTEAFF
>-|-|TRBJ2-1|TRBV5-4
TGTGCCAGCAGCTTGCCTTTTAGGGGCGACAATGAGCAGTTCTTC
CASSLPFRGDNEQFF
>-|-|TRBJ1-1|TRBV18
TGTGCCAGCTCACCACAAGCTCACACTGAAGCTTTCTTT
CASSPQAHTEAFF
>-|-|TRBJ2-3|TRBV15
TGTGCCACCAGCCTGGGACGGAGCACAGATACGCAGTATTTT
CATSLGRSTDTQYF
>-|-|TRBJ1-5|TRBV7-9
TGTGCCAGCAGTTACTCAAAGGATCAGCCCCAGCATTTT
CASSYSKDQPQHF
>-|-|TRBJ2-3|TRBV5-1
TGCGCCAGCGGACCGGGCCGTTCTTTCACAGATACGCAGTATTTT
CASGPGRSFTDTQYF
>-|-|TRBJ2-7|TRBV4-3
TGCGCCAGCAGCCAAGAACCTGGGGCCTACGAGCAGTACTTC
CASSQEPGAYEQYF
>-|once|TRBJ1-2|TRBV29-1
TGCAGCGTTGCTGGGACTCAGAGTGTTGACTATGGCTACACCTTC
CSVAGTQSVDYGYTF
>-|-|TRBJ1-6|TRBV30
TGTGCCTGGAGTAGAGCCTATAATTCACCCCTCCACTTT
CAWSRAYNSPLHF
>TRBD2|once|TRBJ2-5|TRBV9
TGTGCCAGCAGCAGGACTAGCGGGGGGGCCCAGACCCAGTACTTC
CASSRTSGGAQTQYF
>-|-|TRBJ1-1|TRBV9
TGTGCCAGCAGCCCAAGACAGAGTGAAGCTTTCTTT
CASSPRQSEAFF
>-|-|TRBJ1-1|TRBV14
TGTGCCAGCAGCCAGACTCAGTCCACTGAAGCTTTCTTT
CASSQTQSTEAFF
>-|-|TRBJ1-1|TRBV18
TGTGCCAGCTTACAGGAACGGGGCACTGAAGCTTTCTTT
CASLQERGTEAFF
>TRBD2|-|TRBJ2-1|TRBV30
TGTGCCTGGGGGGGGACTAGCGGCCAGTTCTTC
CAWGGTSGQFF
>-|-|TRBJ2-5|TRBV7-9
TGTGCCAGCAGCTTCCGGCTTGCTGGAGAGACCCAGTACTTC
CASSFRLAGETQYF
>TRBD1|-|TRBJ1-4|TRBV2
TGTGCCAGCAGTGCCCCGACAGGGTTCGGTGAAAAACTGTTTTTT
CASSAPTGFGEKLFF
>-|-|TRBJ2-3|TRBV10-1
TGCGCCAGCGCTGGCGGGGTGGCAGATACGCAGTATTTT
CASAGGVADTQYF
>TRBD2|-|TRBJ2-5|TRBV5-1
TGCGCCAGCAGCTTGAAACCTAGCGGGGGGGGCGAGACCCAGTACTTC
CASSLKPSGGGETQYF
>-|-|TRBJ1-2|TRBV2
TGTGCCAGCAGTGTTTTGGTGGACGGATTCTATGGCTACACCTTC
CASSVLVDGFYGYTF